This note documents a single T cell receptor (beta chain) sequence. Its antigen remains unidentified. The RNA, about 0.5 to 1 ug, was put through reverse transcription using random hexamers. An immunoSEQ multiplex PCR generated amplified TCR beta CDR3 products spanning 54 Vbeta and 13 Jbeta. TCRdb re-called the immunoSEQ multiplex PCR reads with MiXCR, one entry per CDR3 protein. The sample has about 150,000 distinct CDR3 sequences, around 96% seen once. The CDR3 has 12 residues. The ends were cut back, 4 bases at V and 5 bases at J, with 8 bases in the middle. CD8+ and CD4+ T cells from blood underwent TCR beta sequencing, which was carried out in a high-throughput format. Treatment-naive patients with stable or active relapsing-remitting disease were the multiple sclerosis controls. The data were taken from a study of CD8 T cells in Susac syndrome. Study-wide findings and caveats: Only a relatively small number of individuals were included in the TCR sequencing and HLA analysis.

The sequence came from a human donor with multiple sclerosis. The sequenced sample consisted of CD4+ T cells from PBMCs. The rearrangement links TRBV23-1 to TRBJ1-1; no firm D call. TRBV23-1 is flagged as an ORF with uncertain function. In nucleotides, the CDR3 is TGCGCCAGCAGTCCGGCGAGAACTGAAGCTTTCTTT. It codes for CASSPARTEAFF.